The 28 T cell receptor beta chains given below trace back to one sample, sequenced in a study of graft-versus-host responses after intestinal transplantation. Only in-frame clones appear in the TCRdb table, and some are missing; sequencing was by immunoSEQ multiplex PCR. The sample carries approximately 88,000 clones, roughly 90% recorded once. Antigens for these TCRs are unknown. The source was unstimulated CD4+ T cells sorted from spleen or lymph node cells, collected before intestinal transplant. These TCRs come from a human donor who received an intestinal transplant.

The chain couples TRBV5-1 to TRBJ2-4, with a possible D match to TRBD2 (6 bases). This CDR3 region has 15 residues. The V gene's germline CDR1 is SGHRS and CDR2 YFSETQ. V lost 5 bases to trimming and J lost 0 bases, with 12 bases between them. CDR3 nucleotide sequence: TGCGCCAGCAGTTCGGGGGACGTAGCCAAAAACATTCAGTACTTC. Amino acids: CASSSGDVAKNIQYF.

This chain uses TRBV10-3 with TRBJ1-1, with D hard to call. The CDR3 runs 13 residues. Looked up from germline, CDR1 is ENHRY and CDR2 is SYGVKD. The V gene lost 0 bases and the J gene lost 5 bases, with 7 bases spanning the gap. CDR3 in amino acids: CAISESQTTEAFF. As DNA, the CDR3 is TGTGCCATCAGTGAGTCCCAGACTACTGAAGCTTTCTTT.

There are a few counts of this clone. The genes are TRBV5-6 and TRBJ2-5; perhaps TRBD1 as D (5 bases). The CDR3 runs 14 residues. V dropped 3 bases and J dropped 2 bases, with 11 bases sitting between them. Germline CDR1 is SGHDT and CDR2 is YYEEEE. The CDR3 nucleotides are TGTGCCAGCAGCTACGACAGATTACAAGAGACCCAGTACTTC. Its protein is CASSYDRLQETQYF.

V gene TRBV15 combines with J gene TRBJ2-7, with 8 nucleotides matching TRBD1. Per germline, CDR1 LNHNV and CDR2 YYDKDF (reference sequence). V dropped 3 bases and J dropped 0; count of bases not matched to a gene: 4. The length of the CDR3 is 15 residues. CDR3 in DNA: TGTGCCACCAGCAGGGGGACAGGCCTCTCCTACGAGCAGTACTTC. Translating it yields CATSRGTGLSYEQYF. The whole variable domain, filled in from reference TRBV15 and TRBJ2-7, reads DAMVIQNPRYQVTQFGKPVTLSCSQTLNHNVMYWYQQKSSQAPKLLFHYYDKDFNNEADTPDNFQSRRPNTSFCFLDIRSPGLGDTAMYLCATSRGTGLSYEQYFGPGTRLTVT.

The rearrangement links TRBV10-3 to TRBJ2-3; possibly TRBD1 for D (6 bases). CDR3 length: 13 residues. Trimming took 11 bases from V and 6 from J, leaving 18 bases between them. The germline V gene has CDR1 ENHRY and CDR2 SYGVKD. This CDR3 reads CAQGAGAPDTQYF. Written as DNA, the CDR3 is TGTGCCCAAGGGGCAGGGGCCCCGGATACGCAGTATTTT.

The chain links TRBV18 to TRBJ1-2, with a tentative D call TRBD1 (6 bases). V was cut by 1 base and J by 0 bases, with 12 bases left in between. CDR3 length equals 16 residues. Germline V CDR1 and CDR2: KGHSH, LQKENI. DNA of the CDR3: TGTGCCAGCTCACCACTGGGGGGGGCTGCTAACTATGGCTACACCTTC. It translates to CASSPLGGAANYGYTF.

There are a few counts of this clone. This rearrangement joins TRBV5-8 to TRBJ1-3; TRBD1 agrees at 7 bases. Germline V lookup: CDR1 SGHTS, CDR2 YDEGEE. The CDR3 sequence is 15 residues long. The trim removed 3 bases at V and 3 bases at J, leaving 6 bases unmatched. As DNA, the CDR3 is TGTGCCAGCAGCTGGGATCGGGACAGTGGAAACACCATATATTTT. Residues: CASSWDRDSGNTIYF. Based on the CDR3 plus reference TRBV5-8 and TRBJ1-3, the full variable domain is EAGVTQSPTHLIKTRGQQATLRCSPISGHTSVYWYQQALGLGLQFLLWYDEGEERNRGNFPPRFSGRQFPNYSSELNVNALELEDSALYLCASSWDRDSGNTIYFGEGSWLTVV.

The CDR3 coding sequence is TGTGCCAGCAGCACCCCCCCTCCCGGGGGGCCGTACAATGAGCAGTTCTTC. This gives the protein CASSTPPPGGPYNEQFF. The chain links TRBV11-2 to TRBJ2-1, with D possibly being TRBD2 (7 bases). CDR1 is SGHAT, CDR2 FQNNGV, per germline. The germline V and J ends were trimmed by 5 bases and 4 bases, with 21 bases remaining between them. The CDR3 has 17 amino acids. Using reference TRBV11-2 and TRBJ2-1 for the parts outside the CDR3, the full variable domain is EAGVAQSPRYKIIEKRQSVAFWCNPISGHATLYWYQQILGQGPKLLIQFQNNGVVDDSQLPKDRFSAERLKGVDSTLKIQPAKLEDSAVYLCASSTPPPGGPYNEQFFGPGTRLTVL.

There are a few counts of this clone. CDR3 nucleotides: TGTGCCATCAGTGAGTCGACGGGGGGATCTTCCGAGCAGTACTTC. Protein: CAISESTGGSSEQYF. The V and J genes are TRBV10-3 and TRBJ2-7, with TRBD2 matching over 7 bases. Losses at the gene ends were 0 bases for V and 6 bases for J; bases not matched to a gene: 8. CDR1 ENHRY and CDR2 SYGVKD come from the germline V gene. This CDR3 spans 15 amino acids.

This clone has only a few counts. The chain has TRBV19 and TRBJ1-3; D might be TRBD1 (6 bases). CDR3 size: 16 residues. CDR1 is LNHDA and CDR2 is SQIVND in the germline V gene (reference sequence). V lost 3 bases and J lost 2, with 14 bases in between. The CDR3 spells CASSIRPSGAGNTIYF. In nucleotides, the CDR3 is TGTGCCAGTAGTATCCGGCCCTCAGGGGCTGGAAACACCATATATTTT.

The chain recombines TRBV11-2 with TRBJ2-5, with TRBD2 matching over 9 bases. Germline V gene lookup returns CDR1 SGHAT and CDR2 FQNNGV. With V trimmed by 6 bases and J by 4 bases, 12 bases remained unmatched. This CDR3 comprises 16 residues. Here the CDR3 DNA reads TGTGCCAGCAGTCACCCAGCGGGGGGCTTACGAGAGACCCAGTACTTC. Its protein product is CASSHPAGGLRETQYF.

V gene TRBV5-4 combines with J gene TRBJ2-3, with 9 bases fitting TRBD2. Germline trimming cut 4 bases from V and 4 bases from J; bases unmatched to any gene: 7. The germline gives CDR1 SGHNT, CDR2 YYREEE (reference sequence). The CDR3 extends over 15 amino acids. In DNA, the CDR3 is TGTGCCAGCAGCACCGAAAGACTAGCGGCAGATACGCAGTATTTT. It is translated as CASSTERLAADTQYF.

The V and J genes are TRBV6-5 and TRBJ2-7, with D perhaps TRBD2 (6 bases). The V and J ends lost 7 bases and 7 bases respectively, with 20 bases between them. The CDR3 has 14 amino acids. Germline V gene sequence: CDR1 MNHEY, CDR2 SVGAGI. The CDR3 is CASKEGPKPIEQYF. For the CDR3, the DNA is TGTGCCAGCAAGGAGGGGCCCAAGCCGATAGAGCAGTACTTC.

This clone occurred a few times. CDR3 sequence: CAWEDRREAFF. In DNA, the CDR3 is TGTGCCTGGGAAGACAGACGTGAAGCTTTCTTT. The genes are TRBV30 and TRBJ1-1; perhaps TRBD1 as D (5 bases). CDR1 and CDR2 from the germline V gene are GTSNPN and SVGIG (reference sequence). This CDR3 region has 11 residues. Trimming removed 5 bases at V and 7 bases at J, with 11 bases between.

This chain links TRBV27 with TRBJ2-1, with 7 bases that match TRBD2. Germline V gives CDR1 MNHEY, CDR2 SMNVEV (reference sequence). The CDR3 consists of 17 residues. Trimming removed 3 bases from V and 9 bases from J; junction bases left unmatched: 17. As DNA, the CDR3 is TGTGCCAGCAGTTTTGGCGGAGGCGGGGGACGGTCGGGTGAGCAGTTCTTC. Residues: CASSFGGGGGRSGEQFF.

CDR3 sequence: CASRGQGGYGYTF. The CDR3 region has the DNA TGTGCCAGCAGGGGACAGGGGGGCTATGGCTACACCTTC. This rearrangement joins TRBV25-1 to TRBJ1-2, with 11 positions matching TRBD1. The CDR3 has 13 residues. Germline V CDR1 and CDR2: MGHDK, SYGVNS. Losses at the gene ends were 6 bases for V and 4 bases for J; bases not matched to a gene: 1.

The V gene is TRBV15, the J gene TRBJ1-1; D is ambiguous. The V end was cut by 4 bases, the J end by 0 bases, with 6 bases between. Germline V gives CDR1 LNHNV, CDR2 YYDKDF (reference sequence). This CDR3 is built from 13 residues. CDR3 sequence: CATSIGLNTEAFF. The CDR3 bases are TGTGCCACCAGCATCGGGTTGAACACTGAAGCTTTCTTT.

The chain uses TRBV20-1 and TRBJ2-1; TRBD1 agrees at 8 bases. Germline CDR1 DFQATT, CDR2 SNEGSKA (reference sequence). The CDR3 runs 11 residues. V shed 3 bases, J shed 12 bases, and the junction held 4 bases outside the gene matches. CDR3 in DNA: TGCAGTGCTAGGGGAGGACAGGGGCAGTTCTTC. Amino acid sequence: CSARGGQGQFF.

This chain uses TRBV5-4 with TRBJ1-2, with a possible D match to TRBD1 (6 bases). The V and J ends lost 6 bases and 6 bases respectively, with 15 bases between them. The length of the CDR3 is 13 residues. Germline CDR1 and CDR2: SGHNT and YYREEE (reference sequence). Here the CDR3 reads CASTRQGKNGYTF. CDR3 DNA sequence: TGTGCCAGCACCCGCCAGGGGAAAAATGGCTACACCTTC.

This rearrangement joins TRBV9 to TRBJ2-7, with 10 bases matching TRBD1. The CDR3 runs to 15 residues. J lost 2 bases, V lost 4 bases, and 6 bases had no gene match. Per the germline V gene, CDR1 is SGDLS and CDR2 is YYNGEE. The CDR3 reads CASSRQGAGAYEQYF. The CDR3 DNA reads as TGTGCCAGCAGCAGACAGGGGGCTGGGGCCTACGAGCAGTACTTC.

This clone was picked up one time. V is TRBV21-1 and J is TRBJ2-3; the table calls TRBD2, which could not be checked here. TRBV21-1 is tagged as a pseudogene. The CDR3 consists of 18 residues. Here the CDR3 reads CASSKDGLAGSSTDTQYF. In DNA form, the CDR3 reads TGTGCCAGCAGCAAAGACGGACTAGCGGGGAGTAGCACAGATACGCAGTATTTT.

This chain links TRBV5-1 with TRBJ2-7; 10 positions agree with TRBD1. The junction had 4 bases not matched to a gene; V was cut back by 4 bases and J by 0 bases. The CDR3 is made up of 15 amino acids. Germline CDR1 reads SGHRS; CDR2 reads YFSETQ. CDR3 nucleotide sequence: TGCGCCAGCAGCATGGGGACAGGGGCCTCCTACGAGCAGTACTTC. Amino acid sequence: CASSMGTGASYEQYF.

The rearrangement uses TRBV2 and TRBJ2-1, with TRBD1 matching 10 bases. In germline, CDR1 is SNHLY, CDR2 FYNNEI. V was pared by 4 bases and J by 12 bases, with 33 bases of the junction left unmatched. The CDR3 is made up of 22 amino acids. CDR3 in amino acids: CASSAPKTGTGEVGGSVSGQFF. The CDR3 DNA follows: TGTGCCAGCAGTGCCCCCAAAACCGGGACAGGGGAAGTGGGGGGGTCGGTTTCGGGGCAGTTCTTC.

The V and J genes are TRBV7-2 and TRBJ1-2, with TRBD1 matching over 8 bases. Per germline, CDR1 SGHTA and CDR2 FQGNSA. The CDR3 spans 15 residues. V lost 2 bases, J lost 6 bases, and 8 bases stayed unmatched. CDR3 sequence reads: CASSLYGDRSDGYTF. The CDR3 DNA sequence: TGTGCCAGCAGCTTATACGGGGACAGGAGCGATGGCTACACCTTC.

The chain employs TRBV19 and TRBJ2-5; D remains ambiguous. Trimming stripped 8 bases from V and 3 bases from J, with 10 bases between. Germline values: CDR1 LNHDA, CDR2 SQIVND (reference sequence). This CDR3 has 12 amino acids. The chain's CDR3 is CASGASKETQYF. For the CDR3, the DNA is TGTGCCAGTGGAGCCAGCAAAGAGACCCAGTACTTC.

This clone has only a few counts. The J gene is TRBJ2-2, the V gene TRBV6-1; D remains ambiguous. This CDR3 has 15 residues. The germline V gene has CDR1 MNHNS and CDR2 SASEGT. Trimming left V 4 bases short and J 6 bases short, with 15 bases between. The CDR3 protein is CASSVSVRSSGELFF. CDR3 coding DNA: TGTGCCAGCAGTGTATCCGTCCGCAGTTCCGGGGAGCTGTTTTTT.

This chain uses TRBV5-1 with TRBJ1-1; 11 nucleotides match TRBD1. CDR1 and CDR2 (germline): SGHRS, YFSETQ. The CDR3 length is 15 residues. The ends lost 4 bases at V and 1 base at J; junction bases unmatched: 3. CDR3 residues: CASSRGTGGNTEAFF. CDR3 DNA sequence: TGCGCCAGCAGCCGTGGGACAGGGGGGAACACTGAAGCTTTCTTT.

The sample holds a few counts of this clone. This chain links TRBV6-5 with TRBJ1-4; a weak D match, TRBD1 (5 bases). This CDR3 comprises 11 residues. From germline, CDR1 is MNHEY and CDR2 SVGAGI. V shed 2 bases and J shed 15 bases, with 10 bases lying between them. The CDR3 DNA sequence: TGTGCCAGCAGTTACAAGGGGAAGGTGTTTTTT. Amino acid sequence: CASSYKGKVFF.